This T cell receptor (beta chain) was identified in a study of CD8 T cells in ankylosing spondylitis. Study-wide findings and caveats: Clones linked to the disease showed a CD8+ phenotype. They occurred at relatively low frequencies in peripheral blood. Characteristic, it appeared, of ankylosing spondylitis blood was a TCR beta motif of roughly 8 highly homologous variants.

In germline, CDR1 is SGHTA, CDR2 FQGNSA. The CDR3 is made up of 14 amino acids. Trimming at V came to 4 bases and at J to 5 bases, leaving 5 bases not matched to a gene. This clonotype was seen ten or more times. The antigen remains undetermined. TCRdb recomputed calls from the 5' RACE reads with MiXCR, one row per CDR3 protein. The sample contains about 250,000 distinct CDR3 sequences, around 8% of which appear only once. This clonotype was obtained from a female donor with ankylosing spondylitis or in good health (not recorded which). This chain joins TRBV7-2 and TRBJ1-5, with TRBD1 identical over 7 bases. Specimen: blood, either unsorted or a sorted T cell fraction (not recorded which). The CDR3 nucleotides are TGTGCCAGCAGCTCCGGGACAGATCATCAGCCCCAGCATTTT. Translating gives CASSSGTDHQPQHF.